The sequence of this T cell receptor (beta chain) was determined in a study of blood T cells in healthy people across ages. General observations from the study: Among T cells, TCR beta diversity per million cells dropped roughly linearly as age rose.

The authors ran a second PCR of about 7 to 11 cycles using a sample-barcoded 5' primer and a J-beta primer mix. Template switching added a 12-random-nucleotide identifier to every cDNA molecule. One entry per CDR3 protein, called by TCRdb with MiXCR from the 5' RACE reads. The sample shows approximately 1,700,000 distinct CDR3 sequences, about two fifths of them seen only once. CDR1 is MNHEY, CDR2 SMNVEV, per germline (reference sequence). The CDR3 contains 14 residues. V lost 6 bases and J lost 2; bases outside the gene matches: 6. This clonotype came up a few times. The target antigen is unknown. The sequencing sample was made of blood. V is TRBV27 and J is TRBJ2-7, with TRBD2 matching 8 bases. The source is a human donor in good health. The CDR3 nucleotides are TGTGCCAGCAGCCCGGGGGGGCTCACCTACGAGCAGTACTTC. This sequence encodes CASSPGGLTYEQYF.